The 5 T cell receptor beta chains given below trace back to one sample, sequenced in a study of T cell responses to AZD1222 COVID-19 vaccine. Assay: immunoSEQ multiplex PCR; the TCRdb copy retains only in-frame clones and omits some. This table has some 130,000 clones, 70% to 90% appearing once. The sample was peripheral blood, taken on day 0 of AZD1222 vaccination. Every receptor here comes from an adult in good health.

This chain connects TRBV4-2 to TRBJ2-3, with TRBD1 matching over 10 bases. The CDR3 is made up of 15 amino acids. Germline lookup yields CDR1 LGHNA and CDR2 YNFKEQ. Trimming removed 4 bases from V and 3 bases from J; junction bases left unmatched: 4. DNA of the CDR3: TGTGCCAGCAGCCCAAGGACAGGGGGGACAGATACGCAGTATTTT. Its protein product is CASSPRTGGTDTQYF.

The chain's CDR3 is CASRVGSGNTIYF. For the CDR3, the DNA is TGTGCCAGCAGAGTGGGGTCTGGAAACACCATATATTTT. This chain connects TRBV3-1 (or the pseudogene TRBV3-2) to TRBJ1-3; D is ambiguous. Trimming took off 6 bases at V and 1 base at J, with 7 bases between the two ends. Germline CDR1 is LGHDT and CDR2 is YNNKEL (reference sequence). The CDR3 consists of 13 residues.

V and J are TRBV10-3 and TRBJ2-4; 8 bases line up with TRBD2. The germline gives CDR1 ENHRY, CDR2 SYGVKD. The CDR3 sequence is 15 residues long. V was pared by 5 bases and J by 5 bases, with 8 bases of the junction left unmatched. CDR3 in DNA: TGTGCCATCAGTAGCGGGAGAGGGGGGGAAAACATTCAGTACTTC. Protein: CAISSGRGGENIQYF.

This rearrangement joins TRBV5-1 to TRBJ2-3, with 11 bases matching TRBD2. The ends lost 3 bases at V and 2 bases at J; junction bases unmatched: 8. CDR1 is SGHRS, CDR2 YFSETQ, per germline. This CDR3 has 17 amino acids. The DNA of the CDR3 is TGCGCCAGCAGCTACTCCATACTAGCGGGGGCCACAGATACGCAGTATTTT. This translates into CASSYSILAGATDTQYF.

V usage is TRBV12-3 or TRBV12-4 and J usage is TRBJ1-5; no firm D call. V gave up 2 bases and J gave up 10 bases, with 12 bases separating them. The CDR3 is 13 amino acids. CDR3 amino acids: CASSLSGTPPQHF. For the CDR3, the DNA is TGTGCCAGCAGTTTATCAGGTACCCCACCCCAGCATTTT.